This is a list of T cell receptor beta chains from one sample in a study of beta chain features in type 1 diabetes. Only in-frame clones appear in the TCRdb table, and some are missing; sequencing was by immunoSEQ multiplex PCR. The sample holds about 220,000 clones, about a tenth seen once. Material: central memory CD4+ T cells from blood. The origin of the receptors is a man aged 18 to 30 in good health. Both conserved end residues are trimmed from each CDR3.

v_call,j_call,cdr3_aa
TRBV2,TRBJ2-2,ASSERTGDTGELF
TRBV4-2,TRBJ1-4,ASSQGVENEKLF
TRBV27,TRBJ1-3,ASSLREGNTIY
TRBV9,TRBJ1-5,ASSVSRDRNQPQH
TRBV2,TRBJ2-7,ASSPGTRQY
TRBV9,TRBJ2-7,ASSPQVGLSYEQY
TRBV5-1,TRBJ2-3,ASSLVVGAVDTQY
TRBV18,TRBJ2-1,ASSPRQGIGNEQF
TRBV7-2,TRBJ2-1,ASSLAWGSEQF
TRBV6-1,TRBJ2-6,ASSGGTGVSGANVLT
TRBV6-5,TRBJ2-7,ASSPSGRGDYEQY
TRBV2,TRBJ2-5,ASSEQGAQETQY
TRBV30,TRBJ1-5,AWSQVDNAGQPQH
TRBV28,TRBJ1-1,ASSDYTEAF
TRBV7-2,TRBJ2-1,ASSRTAGGYNEQF
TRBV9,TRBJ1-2,ASSPRGSGYT
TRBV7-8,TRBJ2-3,ASSLAGASDTQY
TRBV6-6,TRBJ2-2,ASTRSGPGELF
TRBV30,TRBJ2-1,AWSVTFAGGSSYNEQF
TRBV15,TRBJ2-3,ATSRDSRPTDTQY
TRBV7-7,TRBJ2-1,ASSLAASANEQF
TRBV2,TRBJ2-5,ASVRLAGAQETQY
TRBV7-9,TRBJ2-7,ASSQEQRGDYEQY
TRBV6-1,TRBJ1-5,ASSENRQGNQPQH
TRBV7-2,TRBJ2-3,ASSSPPGLEFSDTQY
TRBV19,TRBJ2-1,ASGLGTLGEQF
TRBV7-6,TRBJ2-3,ASSPSLAGAADTQY
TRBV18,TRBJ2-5,ASSPRTRQETQY
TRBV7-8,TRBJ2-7,ASIPGQGSYEQY
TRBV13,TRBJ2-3,ASSFLARKRYSTDTQY
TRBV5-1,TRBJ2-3,ASSPGPSGSSDTQY
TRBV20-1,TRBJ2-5,SPLGTQY
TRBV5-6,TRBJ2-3,ASRRGRGATDTQY
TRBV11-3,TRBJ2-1,ASSPGGTVSYNEQF
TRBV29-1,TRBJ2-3,SVALSTTTDTQY
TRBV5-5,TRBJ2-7,ASTQTGGASYEQY
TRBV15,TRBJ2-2,ATSVQPPRELF
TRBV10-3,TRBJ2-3,AISERGKSADTQY
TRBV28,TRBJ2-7,ARSPSSLGTSGLAGEQY
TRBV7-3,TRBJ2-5,ASSLAGVATGQETQY
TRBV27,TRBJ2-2,ASSLSGRTYTGELF
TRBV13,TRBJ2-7,ASSLIAEGSYEQY
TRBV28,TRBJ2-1,ASSLFSVEDSEQF